Listed below are T cell receptor beta chains from one sample, sequenced in a study of vaccination effects on CD4 cells after COVID-19. The repertoire was sequenced with immunoSEQ multiplex PCR; TCRdb's copy has only in-frame clones and lacks some. The profile shows roughly 70,000 clones, 74% of them singletons. For these TCRs, the target antigens are not known. Sequenced material: CD4+ T cells from PBMCs cultured with HCoV-229E spike peptides, taken after COVID-19 vaccination. The receptors come from a human donor who received a COVID-19 vaccine. The CDR3 runs from the conserved cysteine through the conserved F or W. D genes are given only for firm matches. Not all rows give a size; the values are once, few, many and, for expanded clones, a class.

TRBJ1-2 | TRBV5-4 | few | . | CASSLSGQVTNYGYTF | TGTGCCAGCAGCTTAAGTGGGCAGGTGACTAACTATGGCTACACCTTC
TRBJ1-1 | TRBV5-1 | . | . | CASSRGTTDTEAFF | TGCGCCAGCAGCCGGGGAACGACTGACACTGAAGCTTTCTTT
TRBJ1-2 | TRBV5-1 | . | . | CASSLDWGAEGYTF | TGCGCCAGCAGCTTGGATTGGGGGGCTGAGGGCTACACCTTC
TRBJ1-2 | TRBV28 | . | . | CASSFEPPGNYGYTF | TGTGCCAGCAGTTTCGAACCTCCAGGGAACTATGGCTACACCTTC
TRBJ1-3 | TRBV5-1 | . | . | CASSALGSSGNTIYF | TGCGCCAGCAGCGCCCTGGGGAGCTCTGGAAACACCATATATTTT
TRBJ1-4 | TRBV30 | . | TRBD1 | CAWSPPGTGGGKLFF | TGTGCCTGGAGTCCCCCCGGGACAGGGGGCGGAAAACTGTTTTTT
TRBJ2-3 | TRBV5-4 | . | TRBD1 | CASSSLYRGTDTQYF | TGTGCCAGCAGTTCGCTCTACAGGGGAACAGATACGCAGTATTTT
TRBJ2-5 | TRBV24-1 | . | . | CATSDARDRRETQYF | TGTGCCACCAGTGATGCCCGGGACCGACGGGAGACCCAGTACTTC
TRBJ2-2 | TRBV6-6 | . | TRBD1 | CASSGQGAGTGELFF | TGTGCCAGCAGCGGACAGGGGGCCGGCACCGGGGAGCTGTTTTTT
TRBJ2-1 | TRBV6-4 | . | . | CASSDSGGEPYNEQFF | TGTGCCAGCAGTGACTCGGGCGGGGAACCCTACAATGAGCAGTTCTTC
TRBJ1-2 | TRBV5-1 | few | TRBD1 | CASSDGQGEGYTF | TGCGCCAGCAGCGACGGACAGGGGGAGGGCTACACCTTC
TRBJ1-2 | TRBV2 | . | TRBD1 | CASRADREYGYTF | TGTGCCAGCAGAGCTGACAGGGAGTATGGCTACACCTTC
TRBJ2-1 | TRBV7-2 | once | TRBD2 | CASSPGGSRSYNEQFF | TGTGCCAGCAGCCCCGGGGGGTCGCGCTCCTACAATGAGCAGTTCTTC
TRBJ2-3 | TRBV10-3 | . | . | CAISAGYTDTQYF | TGTGCCATCTCAGCGGGCTACACAGATACGCAGTATTTT
TRBJ1-1 | TRBV27 | . | . | CASSLRVEGRANTEAFF | TGTGCCAGCAGTTTACGGGTTGAGGGCAGGGCGAACACTGAAGCTTTCTTT
TRBJ2-1 | TRBV5-1 | once | TRBD1 | CASSLPGQGAYNEQFF | TGCGCCAGCAGCCTTCCGGGACAGGGGGCCTACAATGAGCAGTTCTTC
TRBJ1-4 | TRBV18 | . | TRBD1 | CASSPGQGVTEKLFF | TGTGCCAGCTCACCGGGGCAGGGGGTTACTGAAAAACTGTTTTTT
TRBJ1-3 | TRBV7-9 | . | . | CASSPRPVSGNTIYF | TGTGCCAGCAGCCCCCGGCCGGTCTCTGGAAACACCATATATTTT
TRBJ1-1 | TRBV14 | . | . | CASSQVAGPYTEAFF | TGTGCCAGCAGCCAAGTCGCTGGACCCTACACTGAAGCTTTCTTT
TRBJ1-1 | TRBV11-2 | . | TRBD1 | CASSARQGVNTEAFF | TGTGCCAGCAGCGCCAGACAGGGGGTGAACACTGAAGCTTTCTTT
TRBJ1-2 | TRBV4-3 | . | . | CASSQTALYGYTF | TGCGCCAGCAGCCAAACCGCGCTCTATGGCTACACCTTC
TRBJ1-5 | TRBV19 | . | . | CASSSLRIGRGNQPQHF | TGTGCCAGTAGTTCCCTCAGGATAGGACGGGGCAATCAGCCCCAGCATTTT
TRBJ2-2 | TRBV9 | . | . | CASSPRTSGELFF | TGTGCCAGCAGCCCCAGGACGTCCGGGGAGCTGTTTTTT
TRBJ2-1 | TRBV11-2 | . | TRBD2 | CASSRQRGGLGEQFF | TGTGCCAGCAGCCGTCAGCGGGGGGGCTTAGGTGAGCAGTTCTTC
TRBJ2-5 | TRBV30 | . | . | CAWSVRGIETQYF | TGTGCCTGGAGTGTACGAGGGATAGAGACCCAGTACTTC
TRBJ1-3 | TRBV12-5 | . | . | CASGLVSRGNTIYF | TGTGCTAGTGGTTTGGTCTCCCGTGGAAACACCATATATTTT
TRBJ2-5 | TRBV7-9 | . | . | CASSLLSGEETQYF | TGTGCCAGCAGCTTGCTTTCGGGGGAAGAGACCCAGTACTTC
TRBJ2-1 | TRBV5-6 | once | TRBD1 | CASSSNRGSREQFF | TGTGCCAGCAGCTCAAACAGGGGGTCGAGGGAGCAGTTCTTC
TRBJ2-3 | TRBV24-1 | . | . | CATSDYNTDTQYF | TGTGCCACCAGTGACTATAACACAGATACGCAGTATTTT
TRBJ2-3 | TRBV7-9 | . | TRBD2 | CASSPGVAGFTDTQYF | TGTGCCAGCAGCCCCGGGGTAGCGGGGTTCACAGATACGCAGTATTTT
TRBJ1-4 | TRBV21-1 | few | . | CASSKEGPTGNEKLFF | TGTGCCAGCAGCAAAGAAGGGCCCACGGGGAACGAAAAACTGTTTTTT
TRBJ1-3 | TRBV7-2 | . | . | CASSSQGGGNTIYF | TGTGCCAGCAGCTCGCAGGGAGGTGGAAACACCATATATTTT
TRBJ2-2 | TRBV5-6 | . | . | CASSRLGELFF | TGTGCCAGCAGCCGGCTCGGGGAGCTGTTTTTT
TRBJ2-2 | TRBV18 | . | . | CASSQDSVIDPGELFF | TGTGCCAGCTCCCAGGACAGCGTTATCGACCCCGGGGAGCTGTTTTTT
TRBJ1-1 | TRBV7-2 | . | . | CASSLRGNTEAFF | TGTGCCAGCAGCTTACGGGGAAACACTGAAGCTTTCTTT
TRBJ2-3 | TRBV9 | . | TRBD1 | CASSARQGARYTDTQYF | TGTGCCAGCAGCGCCAGACAGGGAGCTCGGTACACAGATACGCAGTATTTT
TRBJ2-5 | TRBV18 | . | . | CASSAGRQETQYF | TGTGCCAGCTCAGCGGGAAGGCAAGAGACCCAGTACTTC
TRBJ2-3 | TRBV5-1 | . | TRBD2 | CASTSGGTDTQYF | TGCGCCAGCACCAGCGGGGGCACAGATACGCAGTATTTT
TRBJ1-5 | TRBV10-2 | . | . | CASSRQTWQPQHF | TGCGCCAGCAGCCGACAAACATGGCAGCCCCAGCATTTT
TRBJ1-2 | TRBV28 | . | TRBD1 | CASSTWDRSNYGYTF | TGTGCCAGCAGTACGTGGGACAGGTCTAACTATGGCTACACCTTC